The present entry profiles one T cell receptor beta chain with its context. This sample is part of a study of T cell changes during pregnancy in multiple sclerosis. Libraries were prepared by immunoSEQ multiplex PCR; TCRdb keeps only in-frame clonotypes and omits some of them. The repertoire has some 29,000 clones, roughly 87% of them found once; the top ten carry around 8.2%. With V trimmed by 7 bases and J by 2 bases, 5 bases remained unmatched. Per the germline V gene, CDR1 is MNHEY and CDR2 is SMNVEV (reference sequence). This CDR3 contains 15 residues. The chain is built from TRBV27 and TRBJ2-1, with TRBD1 matching 10 bases. This receptor was identified in a female donor with multiple sclerosis, enrolled in a pregnancy study. The input for sequencing was CD8+ T cells from peripheral blood mononuclear cells, taken before pregnancy. The DNA of the CDR3 is TGTGCCAGCACCTCCGGGACAGGGGCCTACAATGAGCAGTTCTTC. Its protein is CASTSGTGAYNEQFF.